These 23 T cell receptor beta chains came from one sample sequenced in a study of blood T cell repertoires in COVID-19. The table came from immunoSEQ multiplex PCR; TCRdb's copy has only in-frame clones and leaves some out. The repertoire includes around 190,000 clones, roughly 87% of them detected once, and 1.5% to 2% sits in the top ten. The specimen was peripheral blood. Receptors were obtained from a man aged 18 to 29 who had recovered from COVID-19.

J is TRBJ1-1 and V is TRBV12-3 or TRBV12-4; weak D call: TRBD1 (5 bases). V lost 10 bases, J lost 1 base, and 10 bases lay in between. The CDR3 loop spans 12 amino acids. The CDR3 nucleotides are TGTGCCACTGGCCAGGGGAACACTGAAGCTTTCTTT. Protein: CATGQGNTEAFF.

V usage is TRBV7-9 and J usage is TRBJ1-2; no firm D call. CDR3 length: 18 amino acids. Trimming shortened V by 3 bases and J by 3 bases, and 23 bases separated the two germline ends. The germline gives CDR1 SEHNR, CDR2 FQNEAQ (reference sequence). The CDR3 is CASSLEGTYVAIDYGYTF. For the CDR3, the DNA is TGTGCCAGCAGCTTGGAGGGCACGTATGTTGCAATCGACTATGGCTACACCTTC.

This clone has a single count. This chain links TRBV5-1 with TRBJ2-7; D is possibly TRBD1 (5 bases). Trimming took off 2 bases at V and 0 bases at J, with 12 bases between the two ends. Germline lookup yields CDR1 SGHRS and CDR2 YFSETQ. The CDR3 consists of 15 residues. The CDR3 DNA sequence: TGCGCCAGCAGCTTACAAGGGGATATCTCCTACGAGCAGTACTTC. As protein: CASSLQGDISYEQYF.

The rearrangement joins TRBV9 to TRBJ2-2, with 10 bases fitting TRBD2. With 3 bases clipped from V and 5 bases from J, the junction kept 10 bases outside the gene matches. CDR3 size: 17 residues. Germline V gene lookup returns CDR1 SGDLS and CDR2 YYNGEE. CDR3 nucleotide sequence: TGTGCCAGCAGCGCCGCGGCTAGCGGGAGTAAGACCGGGGAGCTGTTTTTT. This sequence encodes CASSAAASGSKTGELFF.

The CDR3 DNA is TGTGCCAGCAGCCCTGTGGGACAGCGATATAATTCACCCCTCCACTTT. As protein: CASSPVGQRYNSPLHF. The chain carries TRBV9 and TRBJ1-6; 7 bases map to TRBD1. With 4 bases clipped from V and 4 bases from J, the junction kept 8 bases outside the gene matches. The CDR3 extends over 16 amino acids. CDR1 SGDLS and CDR2 YYNGEE come from the germline V gene.

In nucleotides, the CDR3 is TGTGCCAGCAGCTATGACACCTATGGCTACACCTTC. Residues: CASSYDTYGYTF. The rearrangement joins TRBV5-8 to TRBJ1-2; D is unclear. The CDR3 runs to 12 residues. The germline CDR1 and CDR2 sequences are SGHTS and YDEGEE. The V end was cut by 3 bases, the J end by 4 bases, with 7 bases between.

The V and J genes are TRBV10-2 and TRBJ1-6, with 8 bases matching TRBD1. The CDR3 length is 14 residues. Germline V gene sequence: CDR1 WSHSY, CDR2 SAAADI. V was clipped by 3 bases and J by 9 bases; unmatched bases: 4. Here the CDR3 reads CASSDDRGGSPLHF. The DNA of the CDR3 is TGCGCCAGCAGTGACGACAGGGGCGGTTCACCCCTCCACTTT.

The chain joins TRBV2 to TRBJ1-1; D call uncertain. The CDR3 is 13 amino acids. The V gene's germline CDR1 is SNHLY and CDR2 FYNNEI. Trimming took off 8 bases at V and 0 bases at J, with 10 bases between the two ends. Here the CDR3 reads CASLQVLNTEAFF. The CDR3 nucleotides are TGTGCCAGCCTTCAGGTCTTGAACACTGAAGCTTTCTTT.

This clone turned up a few times. V gene TRBV5-4 combines with J gene TRBJ2-1; a weak D match, TRBD2 (5 bases). CDR1 is SGHNT and CDR2 is YYREEE in the germline V gene (reference sequence). The germline V and J ends were trimmed by 1 base and 7 bases, with 9 bases remaining between them. The CDR3 length is 13 residues. This CDR3 is CASSLQTTNEQFF. The CDR3 DNA reads as TGTGCCAGCAGCTTGCAGACTACTAATGAGCAGTTCTTC.

V usage is TRBV2 and J usage is TRBJ1-1; the match to TRBD1 covers 8 bases. The CDR3 is made up of 14 amino acids. Germline V gene data show CDR1 as SNHLY and CDR2 as FYNNEI. V dropped 7 bases and J dropped 0; count of bases not matched to a gene: 4. The CDR3 coding sequence is TGTGCCAGCATGACGACAGGGGTGAACACTGAAGCTTTCTTT. It encodes CASMTTGVNTEAFF.

This sequence joins TRBV14 and TRBJ1-2, with 8 bases fitting TRBD1. The CDR3 extends over 15 amino acids. Germline V gene data show CDR1 as SGHDN and CDR2 as FVKESK. V trimming: 1 base; J trimming: 4 bases; junction bases outside the gene matches: 5. CDR3 amino acids: CASSQVTGVPYGYTF. The CDR3 bases are TGTGCCAGCAGCCAAGTGACAGGGGTGCCCTATGGCTACACCTTC. The full variable domain, rest sourced from reference TRBV14 and TRBJ1-2, is EAGVTQFPSHSVIEKGQTVTLRCDPISGHDNLYWYRRVMGKEIKFLLHFVKESKQDESGMPNNRFLAERTGGTYSTLKVQPAELEDSGVYFCASSQVTGVPYGYTFGSGTRLTVV.

In this sample, this clone turned up a few times. V and J are TRBV4-1 and TRBJ2-7, with 8 nucleotides matching TRBD1. The CDR3 has 15 amino acids. Unmatched junction bases numbered 10, after V lost 4 bases and J lost 5 bases. The germline V gene encodes CDR1 MGHRA and CDR2 YSYEKL. For the CDR3, the DNA is TGCGCCAGCAGCCCGAGGACAGGGCCCGCAGACGAGCAGTACTTC. As protein: CASSPRTGPADEQYF.

The V gene is TRBV7-3, the J gene TRBJ2-7; 8 nucleotides agree with TRBD1. This CDR3 is 13 amino acids long. Germline V gives CDR1 SGHTA, CDR2 FQGTGA. Germline trimming cut 2 bases from V and 6 bases from J; bases unmatched to any gene: 3. The CDR3 region is CASSLGQGGEQYF. The CDR3 DNA is TGTGCCAGCAGCTTAGGACAGGGAGGCGAGCAGTACTTC.

This clone has more than one count but fewer than ten. This chain uses TRBV4-2 with TRBJ1-3; 8 nucleotides align to TRBD1. The CDR3 is made up of 16 amino acids. The J segment lost 2 bases and the V segment lost 4 bases, leaving 7 bases of the junction unmatched. CDR1 is LGHNA, CDR2 YNFKEQ, per germline. This CDR3 reads CASSLRDRSTGNTIYF. For the CDR3, the DNA is TGTGCCAGCAGCCTCCGGGACAGGTCGACTGGAAACACCATATATTTT.

V gene TRBV19 combines with J gene TRBJ2-1, with a weak D call TRBD1 (7 bases). The CDR3 is 16 amino acids. Germline-derived CDR1 and CDR2 are LNHDA and SQIVND (reference sequence). Trimming took off 4 bases at V and 2 bases at J, with 15 bases between the two ends. The DNA of the CDR3 is TGTGCCAGTAGTAGCGGGACAGAATTCACCTACAATGAGCAGTTCTTC. This codes for CASSSGTEFTYNEQFF.

This chain connects TRBV6-5 to TRBJ2-5; TRBD1 agrees at 10 bases. There are 16 residues in the CDR3. J gave up 0 bases and V 3 bases, and 4 bases lay outside the gene matches. Germline loops: CDR1 MNHEY, CDR2 SVGAGI. CDR3 coding DNA: TGTGCCAGCAGTTATGGGGACAGGGGCTACCAAGAGACCCAGTACTTC. Amino acid sequence: CASSYGDRGYQETQYF.

This chain uses TRBV19 with TRBJ2-2; D may be TRBD1 (5 bases). Germline V gene sequence: CDR1 LNHDA, CDR2 SQIVND (reference sequence). This CDR3 is built from 14 residues. Between the trimmed V and J ends, which lost 6 bases and 4 bases, there was a span of 12 bases. The CDR3 region has the DNA TGTGCCAGTAGGACCCGGCAGGGCACCGGGGAGCTGTTTTTT. It codes for CASRTRQGTGELFF.

The chain links TRBV19 to TRBJ2-6; TRBD1 might be the D (5 bases). V gave up 6 bases and J gave up 2 bases, with 17 bases separating them. The germline gives CDR1 LNHDA, CDR2 SQIVND (reference sequence). The CDR3 runs 17 residues. CDR3 amino acids: CASSGQGLGPGANVLTF. The DNA of the CDR3 is TGTGCCAGTAGCGGCCAGGGCCTTGGCCCTGGGGCCAACGTCCTGACTTTC.

J is TRBJ1-6 and V is TRBV6-2 or TRBV6-3; possibly TRBD1 for D (6 bases). Looked up from germline, CDR1 is MNHEY and CDR2 is SVGEGT. The CDR3 sequence is 16 residues long. V lost 2 bases to trimming and J lost 7 bases, with 15 bases between them. The CDR3 nucleotides read TGTGCCAGCAGTTACACGGCGGACAGTCGGAATTCACCCCTCCACTTT. This translates into CASSYTADSRNSPLHF.

The genes are TRBV11-2 and TRBJ2-2, with 9 bases that match TRBD2. The V segment lost 6 bases and the J segment 8 bases; nucleotides outside the gene matches: 16. CDR1 and CDR2 from the germline V gene are SGHAT and FQNNGV. The CDR3 has 17 residues. The CDR3 sequence: CASRSNPARSGRGELFF. The CDR3 bases are TGTGCCAGCAGGTCCAACCCGGCTCGAAGCGGGAGGGGGGAGCTGTTTTTT.

The rearrangement links TRBV5-4 to TRBJ1-4; 10 bases are a match to TRBD1. The V segment lost 3 bases and the J segment 5 bases; nucleotides outside the gene matches: 1. The V gene's germline CDR1 is SGHNT and CDR2 YYREEE (reference sequence). The CDR3 has 14 residues. In DNA form, the CDR3 reads TGTGCCAGCAGCTGGGACAGGGGAAATGAAAAACTGTTTTTT. It yields the protein CASSWDRGNEKLFF.

The rearrangement links TRBV6-5 to TRBJ1-2; 8 nucleotides line up with TRBD1. CDR3 length: 13 residues. V lost 6 bases to trimming and J lost 4 bases; unmatched junction nucleotides: 4. CDR1 and CDR2 (germline): MNHEY, SVGAGI. The CDR3 protein is CASSDRGIYGYTF. Written as DNA, the CDR3 is TGTGCCAGCAGCGACAGGGGAATCTATGGCTACACCTTC.

The chain employs TRBV12-2 and TRBJ1-3; no DNA check was done on the table's D call, TRBD1. TRBV12-2 is recorded as a pseudogene. This CDR3 has 17 amino acids. For the CDR3, the DNA is TGTGCAAGTCGCTTAGCGCGGGGGCCACAGGGGGCCTTCACCATATATTTT. Translating it yields CASRLARGPQGAFTIYF.